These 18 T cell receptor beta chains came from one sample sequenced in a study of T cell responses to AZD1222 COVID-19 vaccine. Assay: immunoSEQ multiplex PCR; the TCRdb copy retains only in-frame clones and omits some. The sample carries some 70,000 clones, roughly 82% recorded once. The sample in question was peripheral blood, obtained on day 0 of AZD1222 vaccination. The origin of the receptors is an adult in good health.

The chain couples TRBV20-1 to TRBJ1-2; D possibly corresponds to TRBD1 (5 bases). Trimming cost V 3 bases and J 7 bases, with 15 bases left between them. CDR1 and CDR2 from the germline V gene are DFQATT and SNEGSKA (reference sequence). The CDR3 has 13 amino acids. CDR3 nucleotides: TGCAGTGCTAGTCCGGTCCGGGGGGGTGGCTACACCTTC. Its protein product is CSASPVRGGGYTF.

CDR3 sequence (DNA): TGTGCCAGCAGTGGATTAGGGGGAGAGCAGTACTTC. It encodes CASSGLGGEQYF. The gene calls are TRBV2 and TRBJ2-7; D may be TRBD1 (6 bases). Germline-derived CDR1 and CDR2 are SNHLY and FYNNEI. V gave up 4 bases and J gave up 7 bases, with 11 bases separating them. The CDR3 loop spans 12 amino acids.

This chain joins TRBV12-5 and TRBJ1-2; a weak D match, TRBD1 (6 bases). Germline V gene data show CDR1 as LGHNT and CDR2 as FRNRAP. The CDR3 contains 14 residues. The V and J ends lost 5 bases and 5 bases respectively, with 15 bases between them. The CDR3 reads CASGPGGGRYGYTF. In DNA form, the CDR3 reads TGTGCTAGTGGTCCGGGGGGCGGGAGATATGGCTACACCTTC.

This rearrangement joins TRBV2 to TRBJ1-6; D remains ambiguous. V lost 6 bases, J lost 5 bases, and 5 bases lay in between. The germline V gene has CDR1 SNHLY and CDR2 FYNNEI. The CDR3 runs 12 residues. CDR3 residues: CASRVHNSPLHF. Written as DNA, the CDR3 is TGTGCCAGCAGGGTCCATAATTCACCCCTCCACTTT.

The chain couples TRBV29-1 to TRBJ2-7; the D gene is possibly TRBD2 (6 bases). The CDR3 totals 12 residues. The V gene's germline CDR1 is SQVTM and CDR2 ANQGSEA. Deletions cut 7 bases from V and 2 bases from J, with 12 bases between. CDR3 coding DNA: TGCAGCGCGGGACGGACTACCTACGAGCAGTACTTC. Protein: CSAGRTTYEQYF.

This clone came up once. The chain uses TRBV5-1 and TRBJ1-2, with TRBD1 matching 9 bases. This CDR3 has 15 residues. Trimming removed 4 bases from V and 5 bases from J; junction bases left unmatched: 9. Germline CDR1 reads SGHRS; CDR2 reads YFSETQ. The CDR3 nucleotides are TGCGCCAGCAGCCCGCTTCCGGGACAGGGATATGGCTACACCTTC. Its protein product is CASSPLPGQGYGYTF.

The CDR3 protein is CASSYLDGYGYTF. The DNA of the CDR3 is TGTGCCAGCAGTTACTTGGACGGTTATGGCTACACCTTC. V gene TRBV6-6 combines with J gene TRBJ1-2; no clear D. Germline assignment: CDR1 MNHNY and CDR2 SVGAGI (reference sequence). There are 13 residues in the CDR3. Trimming stripped 1 base from V and 5 bases from J, with 8 bases between.

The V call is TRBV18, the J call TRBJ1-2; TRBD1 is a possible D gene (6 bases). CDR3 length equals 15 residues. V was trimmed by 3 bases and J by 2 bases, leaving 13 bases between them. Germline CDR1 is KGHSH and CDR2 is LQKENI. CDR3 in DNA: TGTGCCAGCTCACCCGCGGACAGCCCCAACTATGGCTACACCTTC. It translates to CASSPADSPNYGYTF.

CDR3 loop: CATSQTGQTYNSPLHF. CDR3 DNA sequence: TGTGCCACCTCACAAACGGGACAGACTTATAATTCACCCCTCCACTTT. This chain uses TRBV7-9 with TRBJ1-6, with 7 nucleotides matching TRBD1. The CDR3 totals 16 residues. After removal of 10 bases from V and 4 bases from J, the junction contained 13 bases not matched to a gene. CDR1 is SEHNR, CDR2 FQNEAQ, per germline (reference sequence). Full variable domain (remainder filled in from reference TRBV7-9 and TRBJ1-6): DTGVSQNPRHKITKRGQNVTFRCDPISEHNRLYWYRQTLGQGPEFLTYFQNEAQLEKSRLLSDRFSAERPKGSFSTLEIQRTEQGDSAMYLCATSQTGQTYNSPLHFGNGTRLTVT.

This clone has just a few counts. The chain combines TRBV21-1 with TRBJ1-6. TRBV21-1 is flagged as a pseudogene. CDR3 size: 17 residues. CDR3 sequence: CASSKGLSGVYNSPLHF. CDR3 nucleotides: TGTGCCAGCAGCAAAGGCTTATCGGGGGTCTATAATTCACCCCTCCACTTT.

The CDR3 spells CASSLGGSARGYTF. The CDR3, as DNA: TGTGCCAGCAGCTTAGGGGGGTCCGCGCGAGGCTACACCTTC. The chain is built from TRBV7-9 and TRBJ1-2; D is perhaps TRBD1 (5 bases). Germline values: CDR1 SEHNR, CDR2 FQNEAQ (reference sequence). The CDR3 loop spans 14 amino acids. The ends were cut back, 1 base at V and 8 bases at J, with 14 bases in the middle.

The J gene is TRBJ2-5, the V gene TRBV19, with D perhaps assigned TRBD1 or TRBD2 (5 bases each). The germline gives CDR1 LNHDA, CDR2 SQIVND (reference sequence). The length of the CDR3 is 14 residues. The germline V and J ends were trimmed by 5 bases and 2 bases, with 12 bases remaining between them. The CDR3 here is CASSSREGQETQYF. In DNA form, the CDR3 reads TGTGCCAGTAGTTCCCGCGAGGGGCAAGAGACCCAGTACTTC.

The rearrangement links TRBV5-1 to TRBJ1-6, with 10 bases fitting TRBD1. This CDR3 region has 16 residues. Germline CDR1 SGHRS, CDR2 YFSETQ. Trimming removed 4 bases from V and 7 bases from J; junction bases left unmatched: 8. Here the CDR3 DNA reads TGCGCCAGCAGCCCGGGGGACAGGGGTTACAATTCACCCCTCCACTTT. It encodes CASSPGDRGYNSPLHF. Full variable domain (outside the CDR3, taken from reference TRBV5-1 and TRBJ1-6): KAGVTQTPRYLIKTRGQQVTLSCSPISGHRSVSWYQQTPGQGLQFLFEYFSETQRNKGNFPGRFSGRQFSNSRSEMNVSTLELGDSALYLCASSPGDRGYNSPLHFGNGTRLTVT.

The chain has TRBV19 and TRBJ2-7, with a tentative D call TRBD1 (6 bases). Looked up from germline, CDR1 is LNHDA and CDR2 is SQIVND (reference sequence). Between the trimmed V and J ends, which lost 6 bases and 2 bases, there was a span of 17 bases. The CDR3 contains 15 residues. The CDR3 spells CASSPTPGVTYEQYF. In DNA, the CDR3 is TGTGCCAGTAGCCCTACCCCAGGGGTAACCTACGAGCAGTACTTC.

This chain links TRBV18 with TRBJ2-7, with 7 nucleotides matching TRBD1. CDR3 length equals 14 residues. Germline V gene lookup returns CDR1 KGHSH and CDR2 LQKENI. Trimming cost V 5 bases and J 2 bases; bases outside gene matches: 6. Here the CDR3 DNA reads TGTGCCAGCTCAACCCGGACAGGTCCCTACGAGCAGTACTTC. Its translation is CASSTRTGPYEQYF.

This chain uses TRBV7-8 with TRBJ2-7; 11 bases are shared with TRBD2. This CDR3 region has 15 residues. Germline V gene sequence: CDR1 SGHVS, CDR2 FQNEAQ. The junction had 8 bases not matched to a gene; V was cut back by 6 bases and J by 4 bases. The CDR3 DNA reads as TGTGCCAGCAGTCTTAGCGGGGGGGCGTATTACGAGCAGTACTTC. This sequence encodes CASSLSGGAYYEQYF. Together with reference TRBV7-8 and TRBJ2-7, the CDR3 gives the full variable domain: GAGVSQSPRYKVAKRGQDVALRCDPISGHVSLFWYQQALGQGPEFLTYFQNEAQLDKSGLPSDRFFAERPEGSVSTLKIQRTQQEDSAVYLCASSLSGGAYYEQYFGPGTRLTVT.

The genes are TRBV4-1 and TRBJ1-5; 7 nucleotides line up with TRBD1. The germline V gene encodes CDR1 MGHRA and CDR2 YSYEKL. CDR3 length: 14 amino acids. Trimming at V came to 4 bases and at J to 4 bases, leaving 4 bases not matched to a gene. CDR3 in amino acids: CASSLGTANQPQHF. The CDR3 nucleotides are TGCGCCAGCAGCCTCGGGACAGCTAATCAGCCCCAGCATTTT.

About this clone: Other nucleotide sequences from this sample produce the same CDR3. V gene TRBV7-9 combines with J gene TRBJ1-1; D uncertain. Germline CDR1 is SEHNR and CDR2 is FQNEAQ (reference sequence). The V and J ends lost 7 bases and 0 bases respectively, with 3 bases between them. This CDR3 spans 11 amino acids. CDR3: CASTLNTEAFF. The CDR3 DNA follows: TGTGCCAGCACCTTGAACACTGAAGCTTTCTTT.